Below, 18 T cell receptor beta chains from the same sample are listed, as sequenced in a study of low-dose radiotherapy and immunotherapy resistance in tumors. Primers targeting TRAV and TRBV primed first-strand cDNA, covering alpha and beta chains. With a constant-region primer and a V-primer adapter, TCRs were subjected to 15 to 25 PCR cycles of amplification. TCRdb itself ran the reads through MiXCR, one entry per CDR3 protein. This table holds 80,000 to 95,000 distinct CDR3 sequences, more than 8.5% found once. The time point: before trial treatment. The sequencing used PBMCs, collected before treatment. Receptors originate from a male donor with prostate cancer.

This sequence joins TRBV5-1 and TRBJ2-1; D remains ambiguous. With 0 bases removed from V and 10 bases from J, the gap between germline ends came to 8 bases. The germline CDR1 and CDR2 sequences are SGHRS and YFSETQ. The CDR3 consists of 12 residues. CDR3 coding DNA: TGCGCCAGCAGCTTGGACCCAAGAGAGCAGTTCTTC. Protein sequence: CASSLDPREQFF.

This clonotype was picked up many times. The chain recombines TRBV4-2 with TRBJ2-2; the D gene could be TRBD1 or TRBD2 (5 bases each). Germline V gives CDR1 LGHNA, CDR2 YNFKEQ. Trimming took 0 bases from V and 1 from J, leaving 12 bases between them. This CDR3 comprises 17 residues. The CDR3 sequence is CASSQDLARGNTGELFF. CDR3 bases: TGTGCCAGCAGCCAAGATCTAGCTAGGGGGAACACCGGGGAGCTGTTTTTT.

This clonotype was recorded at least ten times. CDR3 nucleotides: TGTGCCAGCTCACCACCGTCCCCAGATACGCAGTATTTT. Translation gives CASSPPSPDTQYF. This chain joins TRBV18 and TRBJ2-3; D ambiguous. This CDR3 region has 13 residues. CDR1 KGHSH and CDR2 LQKENI come from the germline V gene. The V end was cut by 0 bases, the J end by 4 bases, with 5 bases between.

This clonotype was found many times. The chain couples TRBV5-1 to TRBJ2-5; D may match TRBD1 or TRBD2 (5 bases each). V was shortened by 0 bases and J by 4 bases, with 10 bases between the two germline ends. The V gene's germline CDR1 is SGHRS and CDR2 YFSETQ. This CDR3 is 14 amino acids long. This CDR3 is CASSLGGDGETQYF. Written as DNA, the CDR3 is TGCGCCAGCAGCTTGGGAGGGGACGGAGAGACCCAGTACTTC.

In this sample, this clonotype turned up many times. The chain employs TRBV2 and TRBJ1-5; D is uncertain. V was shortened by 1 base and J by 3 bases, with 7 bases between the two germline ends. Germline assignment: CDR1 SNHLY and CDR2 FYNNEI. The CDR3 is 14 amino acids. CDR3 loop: CASSEDTVNQPQHF. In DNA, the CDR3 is TGTGCCAGCAGTGAAGACACAGTCAATCAGCCCCAGCATTTT.

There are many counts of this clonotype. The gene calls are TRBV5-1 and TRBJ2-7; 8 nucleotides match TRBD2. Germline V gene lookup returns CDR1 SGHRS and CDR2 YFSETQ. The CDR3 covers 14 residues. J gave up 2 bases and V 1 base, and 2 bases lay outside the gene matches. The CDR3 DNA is TGCGCCAGCAGCTTGACTAGCGGAGCCTACGAGCAGTACTTC. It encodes CASSLTSGAYEQYF.

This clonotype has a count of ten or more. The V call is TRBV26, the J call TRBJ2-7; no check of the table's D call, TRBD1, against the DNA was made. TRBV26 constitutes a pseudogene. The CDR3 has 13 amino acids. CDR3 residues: CASRPGGSYEQYF. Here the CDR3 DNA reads TGTGCCAGCAGACCCGGTGGGTCCTACGAGCAGTACTTC.

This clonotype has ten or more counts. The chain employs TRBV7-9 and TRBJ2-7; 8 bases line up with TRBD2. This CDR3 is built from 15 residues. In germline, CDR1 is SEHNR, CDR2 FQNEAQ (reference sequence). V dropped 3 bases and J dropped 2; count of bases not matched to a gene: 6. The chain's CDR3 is CASSFSLADTYEQYF. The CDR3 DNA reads TGTGCCAGCAGCTTCTCACTAGCGGACACCTACGAGCAGTACTTC.

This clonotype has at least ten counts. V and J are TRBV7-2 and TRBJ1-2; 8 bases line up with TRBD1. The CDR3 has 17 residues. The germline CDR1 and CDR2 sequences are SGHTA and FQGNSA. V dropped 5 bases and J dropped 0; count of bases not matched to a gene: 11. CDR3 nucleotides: TGTGCCAGCAGCACCGCCCGGGACAGGTCAGCTAACTATGGCTACACCTTC. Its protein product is CASSTARDRSANYGYTF.

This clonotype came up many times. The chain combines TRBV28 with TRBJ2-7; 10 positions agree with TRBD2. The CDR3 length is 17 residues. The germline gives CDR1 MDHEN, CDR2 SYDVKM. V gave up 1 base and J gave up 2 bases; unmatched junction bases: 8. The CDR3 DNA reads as TGTGCCAGCAGTTTATTAGTCGGGACTAGCGAGACCTACGAGCAGTACTTC. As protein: CASSLLVGTSETYEQYF.

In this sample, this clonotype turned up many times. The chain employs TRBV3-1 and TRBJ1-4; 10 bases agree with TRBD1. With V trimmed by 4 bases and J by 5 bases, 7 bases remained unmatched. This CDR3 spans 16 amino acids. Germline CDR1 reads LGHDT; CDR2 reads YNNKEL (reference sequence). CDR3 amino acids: CASSLLRGQGNEKLFF. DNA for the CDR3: TGTGCCAGCAGCCTCTTGAGGGGACAGGGGAATGAAAAACTGTTTTTT.

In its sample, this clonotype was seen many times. The CDR3 sequence is CASSLPSTEAFF. The CDR3 nucleotides read TGTGCCAGCAGTTTACCGAGCACTGAAGCTTTCTTT. The chain links TRBV12-3 or TRBV12-4 to TRBJ1-1, with D unclear. The V end was cut by 2 bases, the J end by 4 bases, with 5 bases between. This CDR3 region has 12 residues.

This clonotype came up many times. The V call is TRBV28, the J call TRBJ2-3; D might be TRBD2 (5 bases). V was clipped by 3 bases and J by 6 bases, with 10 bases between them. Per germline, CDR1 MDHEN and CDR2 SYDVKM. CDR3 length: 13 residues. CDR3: CASSFPGSDTQYF. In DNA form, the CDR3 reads TGTGCCAGCAGTTTCCCGGGGTCCGATACGCAGTATTTT.

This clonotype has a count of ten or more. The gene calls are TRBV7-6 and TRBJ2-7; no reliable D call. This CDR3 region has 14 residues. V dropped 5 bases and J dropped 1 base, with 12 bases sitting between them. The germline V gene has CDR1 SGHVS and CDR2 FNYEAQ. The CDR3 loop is CASSAYDTSYEQYF. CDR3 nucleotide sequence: TGTGCCAGCAGCGCCTACGACACTTCCTACGAGCAGTACTTC.

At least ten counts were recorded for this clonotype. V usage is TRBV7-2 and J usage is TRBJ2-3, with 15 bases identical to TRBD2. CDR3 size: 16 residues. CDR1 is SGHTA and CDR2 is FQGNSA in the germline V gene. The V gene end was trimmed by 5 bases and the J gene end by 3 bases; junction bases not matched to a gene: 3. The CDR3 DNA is TGTGCCAGCAGCACCGGACTAGCGGGAGGGACAGATACGCAGTATTTT. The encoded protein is CASSTGLAGGTDTQYF.

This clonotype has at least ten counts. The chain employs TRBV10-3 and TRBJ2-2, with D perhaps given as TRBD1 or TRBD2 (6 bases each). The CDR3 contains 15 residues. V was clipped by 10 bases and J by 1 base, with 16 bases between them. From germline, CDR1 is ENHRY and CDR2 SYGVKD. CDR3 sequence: CATLRGRENTGELFF. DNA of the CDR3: TGTGCCACCTTACGGGGGCGGGAGAACACCGGGGAGCTGTTTTTT.

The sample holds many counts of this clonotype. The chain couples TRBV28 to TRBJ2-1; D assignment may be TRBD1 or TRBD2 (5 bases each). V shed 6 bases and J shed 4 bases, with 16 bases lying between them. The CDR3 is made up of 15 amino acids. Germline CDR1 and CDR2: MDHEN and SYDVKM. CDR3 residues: CASRDGGTRYNEQFF. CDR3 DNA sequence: TGTGCCAGCAGAGATGGTGGGACGCGGTACAATGAGCAGTTCTTC.

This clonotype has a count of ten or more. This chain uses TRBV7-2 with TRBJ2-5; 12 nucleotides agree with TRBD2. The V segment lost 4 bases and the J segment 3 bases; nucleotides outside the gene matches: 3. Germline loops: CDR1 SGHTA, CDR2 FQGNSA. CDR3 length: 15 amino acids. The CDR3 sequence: CASSSTSGREETQYF. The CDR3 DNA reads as TGTGCCAGCAGCTCGACTAGCGGGAGAGAAGAGACCCAGTACTTC.